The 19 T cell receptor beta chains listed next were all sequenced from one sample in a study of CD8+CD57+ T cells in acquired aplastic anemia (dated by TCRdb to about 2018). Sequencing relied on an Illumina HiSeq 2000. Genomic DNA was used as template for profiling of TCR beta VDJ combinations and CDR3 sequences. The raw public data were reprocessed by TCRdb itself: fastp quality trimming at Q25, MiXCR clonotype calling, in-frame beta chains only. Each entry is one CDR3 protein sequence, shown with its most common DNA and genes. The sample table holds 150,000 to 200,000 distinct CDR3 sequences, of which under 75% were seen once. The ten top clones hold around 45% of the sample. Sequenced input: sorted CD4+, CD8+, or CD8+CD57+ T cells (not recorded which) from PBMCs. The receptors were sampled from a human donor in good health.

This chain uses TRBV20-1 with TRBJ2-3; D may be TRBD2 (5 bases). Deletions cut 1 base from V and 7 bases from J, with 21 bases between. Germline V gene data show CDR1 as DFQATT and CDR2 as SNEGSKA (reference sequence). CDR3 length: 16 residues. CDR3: CSARAMAAGTIYTQYF. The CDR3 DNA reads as TGCAGTGCTAGAGCCATGGCGGCGGGCACGATCTATACGCAGTATTTT.

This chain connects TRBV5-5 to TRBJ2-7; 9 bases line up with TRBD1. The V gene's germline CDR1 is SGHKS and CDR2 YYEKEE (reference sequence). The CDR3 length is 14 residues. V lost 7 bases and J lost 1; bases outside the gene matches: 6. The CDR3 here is CASGRTGDSYEQYF. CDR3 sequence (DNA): TGTGCCAGCGGACGGACAGGGGATTCCTACGAGCAGTACTTC.

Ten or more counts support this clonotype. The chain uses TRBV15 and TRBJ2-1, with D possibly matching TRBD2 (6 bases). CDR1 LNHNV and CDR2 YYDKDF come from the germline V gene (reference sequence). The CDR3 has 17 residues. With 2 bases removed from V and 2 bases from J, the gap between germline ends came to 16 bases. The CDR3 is CATSRPTAEGTYNEQFF. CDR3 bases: TGTGCCACCAGCAGACCCACGGCGGAGGGAACCTACAATGAGCAGTTCTTC. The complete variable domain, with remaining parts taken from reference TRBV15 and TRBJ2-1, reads DAMVIQNPRYQVTQFGKPVTLSCSQTLNHNVMYWYQQKSSQAPKLLFHYYDKDFNNEADTPDNFQSRRPNTSFCFLDIRSPGLGDTAMYLCATSRPTAEGTYNEQFFGPGTRLTVL.

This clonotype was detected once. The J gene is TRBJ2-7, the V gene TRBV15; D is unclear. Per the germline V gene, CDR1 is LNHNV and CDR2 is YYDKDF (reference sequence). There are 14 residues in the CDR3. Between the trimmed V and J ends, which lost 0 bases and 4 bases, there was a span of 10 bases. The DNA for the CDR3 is TGTGCCACCAGCAGAGAGGTGGGTTCGTACGAGCAGTACTTC. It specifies CATSREVGSYEQYF.

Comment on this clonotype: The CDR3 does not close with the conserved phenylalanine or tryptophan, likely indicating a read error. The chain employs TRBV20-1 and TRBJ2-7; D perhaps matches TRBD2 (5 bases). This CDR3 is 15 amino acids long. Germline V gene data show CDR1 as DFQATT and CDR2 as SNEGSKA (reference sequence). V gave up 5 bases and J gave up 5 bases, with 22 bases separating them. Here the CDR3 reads CSAASSSGLYHEQYL. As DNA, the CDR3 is TGCAGTGCTGCAAGCAGCTCCGGACTGTACCACGAGCAGTACCTC.

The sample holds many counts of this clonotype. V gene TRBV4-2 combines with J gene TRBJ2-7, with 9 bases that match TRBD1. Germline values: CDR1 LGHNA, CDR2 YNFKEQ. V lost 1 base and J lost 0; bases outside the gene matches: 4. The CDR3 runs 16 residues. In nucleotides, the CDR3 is TGTGCCAGCAGCCAAGCGGGACAGGGCTTCTCCTACGAGCAGTACTTC. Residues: CASSQAGQGFSYEQYF.

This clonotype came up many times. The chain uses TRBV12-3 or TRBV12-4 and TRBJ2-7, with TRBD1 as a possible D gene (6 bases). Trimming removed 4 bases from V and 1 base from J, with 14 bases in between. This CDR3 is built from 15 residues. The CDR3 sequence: CASSSIGTFSYEQYF. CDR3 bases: TGTGCCAGCAGTTCCATAGGGACATTTTCCTACGAGCAGTACTTC.

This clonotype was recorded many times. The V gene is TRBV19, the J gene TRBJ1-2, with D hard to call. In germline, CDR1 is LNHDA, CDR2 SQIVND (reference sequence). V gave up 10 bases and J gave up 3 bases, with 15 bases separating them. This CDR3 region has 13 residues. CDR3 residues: CATFSIWDYGYTF. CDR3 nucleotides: TGTGCCACCTTCAGTATTTGGGACTATGGCTACACCTTC.

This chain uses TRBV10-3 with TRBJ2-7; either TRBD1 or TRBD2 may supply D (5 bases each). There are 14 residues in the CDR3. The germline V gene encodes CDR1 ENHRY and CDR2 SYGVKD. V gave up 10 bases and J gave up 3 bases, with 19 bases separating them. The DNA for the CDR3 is TGTGCCAGCAGAGACCGGGACGGTGTCTACGAGCAGTACTTC. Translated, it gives CASRDRDGVYEQYF.

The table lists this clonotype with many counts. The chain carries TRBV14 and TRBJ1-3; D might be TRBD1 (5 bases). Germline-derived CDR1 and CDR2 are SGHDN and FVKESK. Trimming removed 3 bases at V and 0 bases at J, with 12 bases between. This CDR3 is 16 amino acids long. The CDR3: CASSQPGRFSGNTIYF. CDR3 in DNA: TGTGCCAGCAGCCAGCCGGGACGGTTCTCTGGAAACACCATATATTTT.

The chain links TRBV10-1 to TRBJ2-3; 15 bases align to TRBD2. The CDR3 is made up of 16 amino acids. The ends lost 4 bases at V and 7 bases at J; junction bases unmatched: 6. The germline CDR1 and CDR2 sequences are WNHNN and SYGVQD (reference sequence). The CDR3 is CASSGGTSGRRYTQYF. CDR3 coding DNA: TGCGCCAGCAGTGGGGGGACTAGCGGGAGGAGGTATACGCAGTATTTT.

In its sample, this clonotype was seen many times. Written as DNA, the CDR3 is TGTGCCAGCAGTTACTCCGCGGGCGGTCAGCCCCAGCATTTT. Encoded protein: CASSYSAGGQPQHF. This chain connects TRBV6-5 to TRBJ1-5; D is ambiguous. The length of the CDR3 is 14 residues. The ends were cut back, 0 bases at V and 6 bases at J, with 9 bases in the middle. Germline lookup yields CDR1 MNHEY and CDR2 SVGAGI.

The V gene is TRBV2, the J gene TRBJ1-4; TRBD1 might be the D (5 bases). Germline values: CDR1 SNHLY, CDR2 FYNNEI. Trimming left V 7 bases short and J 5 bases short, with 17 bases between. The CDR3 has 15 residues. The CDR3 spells CASTRQIGQNEKLFF. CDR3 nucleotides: TGTGCCAGCACCCGACAAATTGGACAAAATGAAAAACTGTTTTTT.

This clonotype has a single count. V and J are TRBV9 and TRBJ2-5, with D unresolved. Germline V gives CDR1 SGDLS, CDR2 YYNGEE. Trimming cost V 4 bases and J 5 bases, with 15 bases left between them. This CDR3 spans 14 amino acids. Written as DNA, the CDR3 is TGTGCCAGCAGCCCGCAGGCCGGATTCGAGACCCAGTACTTC. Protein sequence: CASSPQAGFETQYF.

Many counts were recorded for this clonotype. The CDR3 is CSARSLGTSSNEQFF. The DNA for the CDR3 is TGCAGTGCTAGGTCTCTAGGGACCAGCTCAAATGAGCAGTTCTTC. The genes are TRBV20-1 and TRBJ2-1; D tentatively fits TRBD1 or TRBD2 (5 bases each). With 3 bases removed from V and 7 bases from J, the gap between germline ends came to 19 bases. Germline CDR1 reads DFQATT; CDR2 reads SNEGSKA (reference sequence). This CDR3 spans 15 amino acids.

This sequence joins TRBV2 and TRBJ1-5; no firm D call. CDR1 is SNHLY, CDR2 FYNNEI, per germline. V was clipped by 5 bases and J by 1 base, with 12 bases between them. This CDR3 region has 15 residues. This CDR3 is CASSKDVTSNQPQHF. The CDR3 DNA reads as TGTGCCAGCAGTAAAGACGTGACGAGCAATCAGCCCCAGCATTTT.

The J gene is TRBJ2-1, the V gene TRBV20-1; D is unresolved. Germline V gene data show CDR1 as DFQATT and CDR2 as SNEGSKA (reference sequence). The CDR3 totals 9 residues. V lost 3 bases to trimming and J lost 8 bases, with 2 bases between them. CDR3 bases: TGCAGTGCTAGGTATGAGCAGTTCTTC. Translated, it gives CSARYEQFF.

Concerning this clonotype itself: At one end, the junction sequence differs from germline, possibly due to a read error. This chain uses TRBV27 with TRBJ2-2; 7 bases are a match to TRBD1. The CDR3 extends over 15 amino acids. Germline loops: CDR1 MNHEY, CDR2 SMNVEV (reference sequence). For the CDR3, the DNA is TGTGCCAGCAGTTTATTAACAGGGGCGGACGGGGAGCTGTCTTTT. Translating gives CASSLLTGADGELSF.

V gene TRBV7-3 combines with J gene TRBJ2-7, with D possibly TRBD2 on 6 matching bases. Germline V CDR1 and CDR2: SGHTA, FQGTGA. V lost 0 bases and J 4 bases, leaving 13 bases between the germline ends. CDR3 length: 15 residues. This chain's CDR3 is CASSLTGGGAYEQYF. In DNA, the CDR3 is TGTGCCAGCAGCTTAACGGGGGGAGGAGCATACGAGCAGTACTTC.